The 18 T cell receptor beta chains reported below all come from one sample, sequenced in a study of vaccination and CD4 T cells after COVID-19. These receptors' antigens are unknown. Time point indicated: late sampling 161 to 241 days after vaccination in a few convalescent patients. The treatment was: approximately 10-day PBMC culture with coronavirus spike peptide pools or control peptides (ViraFEST assay). Scientists ran DNA taken from cultured CD4+ T cells through the Oncomine TCR Beta short-read assay for sequencing. TCRdb itself ran the PCR reads through MiXCR, one entry per CDR3 protein. Of 20,000 or so distinct CDR3 sequences in the sample, about 40% were seen once. Sequenced here: CD4+ T cells from blood, cultured in vitro, sampled about 7 months after SARS-CoV-2 vaccination. These receptors all stem from a human donor who had recovered from COVID-19.

This clonotype turned up a few times. V gene TRBV7-3 combines with J gene TRBJ1-2; TRBD1 matches at 8 bases. J lost 5 bases, V lost 4 bases, and 12 bases had no gene match. The germline V gene encodes CDR1 SGHTA and CDR2 FQGTGA. This CDR3 spans 16 amino acids. The CDR3 region is CASSSPRDRGGYGYTF. Here the CDR3 DNA reads TGTGCCAGCAGCTCACCTAGAGACAGGGGAGGGTATGGCTACACCTTC.

This clonotype was observed a handful of times. The chain employs TRBV7-2 and TRBJ2-5; no reliable D call. The germline V and J ends were trimmed by 3 bases and 5 bases, with 16 bases remaining between them. Germline V gene lookup returns CDR1 SGHTA and CDR2 FQGNSA. The CDR3 loop spans 15 amino acids. CDR3 sequence: CASSFWSRVGETQYF. In DNA, the CDR3 is TGTGCCAGCAGCTTCTGGAGTCGGGTGGGGGAGACCCAGTACTTC.

In its sample, this clonotype is medium-sized. The chain couples TRBV30 to TRBJ2-7; 8 nucleotides match TRBD1. The CDR3 has 11 residues. J was trimmed by 9 bases and V by 2 bases; bases with no gene match: 3. The germline gives CDR1 GTSNPN, CDR2 SVGIG (reference sequence). CDR3 nucleotides: TGTGCCTGGAGTATCGACAGGGGGCAGTACTTC. Protein sequence: CAWSIDRGQYF.

The gene calls are TRBV19 and TRBJ2-7; D unclear. The length of the CDR3 is 14 residues. CDR1 and CDR2 from the germline V gene are LNHDA and SQIVND (reference sequence). V was clipped by 6 bases and J by 3 bases, with 15 bases between them. As DNA, the CDR3 is TGTGCCAGTAGCCCGACGGCCCAAAACTACGAGCAGTACTTC. Translating gives CASSPTAQNYEQYF.

V and J are TRBV7-9 and TRBJ1-1, with a weak D call TRBD1 (6 bases). V was pared by 1 base and J by 1 base, with 10 bases between. This CDR3 comprises 15 residues. CDR1 and CDR2 from the germline V gene are SEHNR and FQNEAQ (reference sequence). CDR3 protein: CASSLGTGPNTEAFF. In nucleotides, the CDR3 is TGTGCCAGCAGCTTAGGTACAGGGCCGAACACTGAAGCTTTCTTT.

This clonotype occurred a few times. This rearrangement joins TRBV27 to TRBJ2-7, with 10 bases identical to TRBD2. The CDR3 contains 18 residues. V was clipped by 2 bases and J by 0 bases; unmatched bases: 10. The germline V gene has CDR1 MNHEY and CDR2 SMNVEV (reference sequence). The CDR3 bases are TGTGCCAGCAGTTTAGGGTTAGCGGGAGGCCCCATCTCCTACGAGCAGTACTTC. Encoded protein: CASSLGLAGGPISYEQYF.

The chain uses TRBV19 and TRBJ1-1; TRBD1 matches 7 bases. The CDR3 is 14 residues long. V was clipped by 9 bases and J by 0 bases; unmatched bases: 7. Germline CDR1 is LNHDA and CDR2 is SQIVND (reference sequence). As DNA, the CDR3 is TGTGCCAGCCGACAGGGACAGTTGAACACTGAAGCTTTCTTT. This encodes CASRQGQLNTEAFF.

V usage is TRBV5-4 and J usage is TRBJ2-7, with 10 bases fitting TRBD1. Germline-derived CDR1 and CDR2 are SGHNT and YYREEE (reference sequence). The V and J ends lost 0 bases and 5 bases, in that order; junction bases with no gene match: 2. This CDR3 has 14 amino acids. The CDR3 region is CASSLGTGGDEQYF. CDR3 nucleotide sequence: TGTGCCAGCAGCTTGGGGACAGGGGGGGACGAGCAGTACTTC.

This chain joins TRBV7-3 and TRBJ2-2; D perhaps matches TRBD2 (6 bases). Germline V gene data show CDR1 as SGHTA and CDR2 as FQGTGA. Trimming removed 8 bases at V and 7 bases at J, with 8 bases between. There are 11 residues in the CDR3. CDR3 region: CASGGFGELFF. The CDR3 coding sequence is TGTGCCAGCGGGGGGTTCGGGGAGCTGTTTTTT.

CDR3 region: CASSFGTRNNEQFF. The CDR3 nucleotides read TGTGCCAGCAGCTTTGGGACTAGGAACAATGAGCAGTTCTTC. This chain connects TRBV7-6 to TRBJ2-1; 8 nucleotides match TRBD2. The trim removed 3 bases at V and 5 bases at J, leaving 3 bases unmatched. This CDR3 has 14 residues. Per the germline V gene, CDR1 is SGHVS and CDR2 is FNYEAQ.

Here the CDR3 reads CASSVTGALNQPQHF. CDR3 DNA: TGTGCCAGCAGCGTGACAGGCGCCCTCAATCAGCCCCAGCATTTT. The J gene is TRBJ1-5, the V gene TRBV9, with D maybe TRBD1 (6 bases). The CDR3 runs to 15 residues. Looked up from germline, CDR1 is SGDLS and CDR2 is YYNGEE. The V and J ends lost 2 bases and 3 bases respectively, with 12 bases between them.

The V call is TRBV7-2, the J call TRBJ2-1; 7 bases map to TRBD2. After removal of 3 bases from V and 9 bases from J, the junction contained 8 bases not matched to a gene. This CDR3 contains 14 residues. The germline CDR1 and CDR2 sequences are SGHTA and FQGNSA. This CDR3 is CASSFGGSILEQFF. The CDR3 DNA sequence: TGTGCCAGCAGCTTTGGCGGGAGTATACTTGAGCAGTTCTTC. Supplemented by reference TRBV7-2 and TRBJ2-1, the full variable domain reads GAGVSQSPSNKVTEKGKDVELRCDPISGHTALYWYRQSLGQGLEFLIYFQGNSAPDKSGLPSDRFSAERTGGSVSTLTIQRTQQEDSAVYLCASSFGGSILEQFFGPGTRLTVL.

The genes are TRBV19 and TRBJ2-7; the D gene is possibly TRBD1 (5 bases). V was cut by 4 bases and J by 1 base, with 11 bases left in between. CDR3 size: 14 residues. Germline V CDR1 and CDR2: LNHDA, SQIVND (reference sequence). The CDR3 spells CASSTQERSYEQYF. CDR3 coding DNA: TGTGCCAGTAGTACACAGGAGAGATCCTACGAGCAGTACTTC.

The genes are TRBV7-2 and TRBJ2-3, with 11 positions matching TRBD2. V lost 5 bases, J lost 2 bases, and 6 bases stayed unmatched. Germline-derived CDR1 and CDR2 are SGHTA and FQGNSA. This CDR3 has 16 amino acids. The CDR3 protein is CTSSTLSGRVTDTQYF. CDR3 DNA: TGTACCAGCAGCACCCTTAGCGGGAGGGTCACAGATACGCAGTATTTT.

This clonotype was counted once. V gene TRBV7-2 combines with J gene TRBJ2-3, with TRBD2 identical over 9 bases. This CDR3 has 17 residues. CDR1 is SGHTA and CDR2 is FQGNSA in the germline V gene. Germline trimming cut 2 bases from V and 2 bases from J; bases unmatched to any gene: 8. The CDR3 is CASSLRASGIVTDTQYF. The CDR3 nucleotides read TGTGCCAGCAGCTTACGGGCTAGCGGGATCGTCACAGATACGCAGTATTTT.

The chain recombines TRBV20-1 with TRBJ2-1; 10 bases agree with TRBD2. The CDR3 totals 18 residues. Per the germline V gene, CDR1 is DFQATT and CDR2 is SNEGSKA (reference sequence). V shed 0 bases and J 7 bases; nucleotides not matched to a gene: 15. The CDR3, as DNA: TGCAGTGCTAGAGATCTCGCTAGCGGGAGAAGTTTGTATAATGAGCAGTTCTTC. Its translation: CSARDLASGRSLYNEQFF.

This clonotype was detected a few times. CDR3 sequence: CSARPRTSEYVNEQFF. Written as DNA, the CDR3 is TGCAGTGCTAGACCCCGGACTAGCGAGTACGTGAATGAGCAGTTCTTC. This chain joins TRBV20-1 and TRBJ2-1, with TRBD2 identical over 9 bases. Trimming took 2 bases from V and 7 from J; bases not matched to a gene: 12. CDR3 length: 16 residues. CDR1 and CDR2 from the germline V gene are DFQATT and SNEGSKA (reference sequence).

The chain joins TRBV24-1 to TRBJ2-3; D might be TRBD1 or TRBD2, each matching 5 bases. Trimming removed 5 bases from V and 5 bases from J, with 13 bases in between. The CDR3 consists of 14 residues. Germline V gene lookup returns CDR1 KGHDR and CDR2 SFDVKD. The CDR3 DNA follows: TGTGCCACCAGTGGGCCCGGGGCGCAAGATACGCAGTATTTT. Translating gives CATSGPGAQDTQYF.